This entry describes one T cell receptor beta chain. The antigen remains unidentified. The source of the sample is a study of T-cell reconstitution after alpha-beta-depleted transplantation in children. Study findings and constraints: Several hundred expanded graft clones reportedly gave rise to the alpha-beta T cells present about two months after transplant.

V was clipped by 1 base and J by 0 bases, with 9 bases between them. From germline, CDR1 is KGHSH and CDR2 LQKENI. The CDR3 has 15 residues. The authors prepared the TCRbeta library with unique molecular identifiers. TCRdb used MiXCR to reprocess the PCR reads, holding one entry per CDR3 protein. The repertoire holds fewer than 750,000 distinct CDR3 sequences, roughly 30% seen once, with approximately 39% in the top ten. This sequence joins TRBV18 and TRBJ2-5; possibly TRBD1 for D (6 bases). The source was PBMCs, collected before TCRalphabeta/CD19-depleted stem cell transplant. The receptor was isolated from a boy younger than two with Wiskott-Aldrich syndrome, due to receive a stem cell transplant. The CDR3 is CASSPLTGHQETQYF. In DNA form, the CDR3 reads TGTGCCAGCTCACCACTTACAGGGCACCAAGAGACCCAGTACTTC.